This TCR beta chain is drawn from a study of blood T cell repertoires in COVID-19 (dated by TCRdb to between 2020 and 2021). Looking at the study overall: Samples covering the acute and convalescent phases of COVID-19 were provided by collaborators in the United States, Italy and Spain. The material from the prospective study consisted of cDNA or gDNA derived from T cells, B-cell-depleted T cells, or PBMCs. The dataset comprised deeply sampled blood TCRbeta repertoires from subjects exposed to, actively infected with, or recovered from COVID-19. The repertoires were made available in a free public database intended to serve as a resource for research on the immune response to SARS-CoV-2. Samples were obtained from the ongoing ImmuneRACE study (first 160 participants) and from over 1,000 subjects provided by 6 global collaborators. Sample metadata almost always included a de-identified subject ID, COVID-19 status, age in years and sex. Where available, HLA class I and class II types were taken from metadata supplied by the sample provider and were not determined by assay-based typing. What the work shows at the level of the full study, not this receptor alone: The amount of clinical and demographic metadata varied by source and participant and was provided uncurated.

Trimming at the junction amounts to 1 base on V and 8 bases on J, and the germline ends lie 15 bases apart. The CDR3 contains 14 residues, cysteine and phenylalanine counted. The entry retains the CDR3 DNA only, 42 bases that are in frame from base 1. From the germline V gene, CDR1 is SGHRS and CDR2 is YFSETQ. Concerning this clone: There is no known antigen for this receptor. No clone much larger than this one lies a single base away; base qualities are absent.

The immunoSEQ Assay, a bias-controlled multiplex PCR, was used to amplify TCRbeta CDR3 regions from genomic DNA. In the source study's methods: Nucleated cell counts per sample were estimated from amplification of reference gene primers within the assay. Sequence reads were collapsed and filtered to measure the absolute abundance of every unique TCRbeta CDR3 rearrangement. For each sample, productive Simpson clonality was calculated by taking the square root of Simpson's diversity index across productive rearrangements. TCRdb stores this immuneACCESS table with in-frame sequences only. Part of the clones is absent; in the studies checked, under half of the shortfall reflects unresolved V genes, and no reason is known for the rest. The V and J calls and clone size come from that table; D and trimming were worked out from the DNA. This sample comprises a few hundred thousand clones, 65% to 90% of them detected only once. Jointly, the top ten make up roughly a tenth of the sample.

Participants in the prospective study were enrolled through a virtual design, were aged 18 to 89 years, and lived in roughly 24 United States geographic areas. In the prospective study, participants were assigned to cohorts based on the clinical history participants reported in a screening survey and a study questionnaire. For ImmuneRACE Cohort 3, a participant was defined as recovered based on two consecutive negative NP/OP PCR tests, clearance by a healthcare professional, or resolution of symptoms. In the prospective study, whole blood, serum and a nasopharyngeal or oropharyngeal swab were collected from each participant by mobile phlebotomists. Prospective study participants could optionally give additional blood draws and questionnaires over an approximately two-month period. Prospective study blood samples were shipped either frozen or at room temperature before DNA extraction.

Sequencing was performed on PBMCs or T cells enriched from blood (not recorded which). The chain couples TRBV5-1 to TRBJ1-2; the D gene is perhaps TRBD1, on 6 matching bases. The receptor comes from a woman aged 18-30 years who had recovered from COVID-19. The DNA sequence is as follows: TGCGCCAGCAGCTTGATAAGGGAGGGGGAAGGCTACACCTTC. Its protein is CASSLIREGEGYTF.